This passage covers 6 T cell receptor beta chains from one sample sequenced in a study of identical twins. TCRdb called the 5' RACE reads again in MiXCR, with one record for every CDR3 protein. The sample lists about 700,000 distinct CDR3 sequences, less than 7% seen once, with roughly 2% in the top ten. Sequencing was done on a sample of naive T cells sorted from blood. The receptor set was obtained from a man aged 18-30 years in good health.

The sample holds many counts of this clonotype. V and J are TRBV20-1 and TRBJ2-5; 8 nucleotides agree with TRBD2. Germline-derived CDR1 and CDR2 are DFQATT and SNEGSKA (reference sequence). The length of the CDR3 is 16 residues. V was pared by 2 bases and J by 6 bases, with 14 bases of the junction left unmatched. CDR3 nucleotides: TGCAGTGCTAGACCCAGATCACGGCTAGCGGGTCAGACCCAGTACTTC. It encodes CSARPRSRLAGQTQYF.

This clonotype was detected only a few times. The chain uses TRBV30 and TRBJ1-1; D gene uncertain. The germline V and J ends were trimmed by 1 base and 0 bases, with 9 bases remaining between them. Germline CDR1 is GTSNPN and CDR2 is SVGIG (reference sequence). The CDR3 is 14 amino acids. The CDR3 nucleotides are TGTGCCTGGAGTGGGGCGGGAGTGAACACTGAAGCTTTCTTT. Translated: CAWSGAGVNTEAFF.

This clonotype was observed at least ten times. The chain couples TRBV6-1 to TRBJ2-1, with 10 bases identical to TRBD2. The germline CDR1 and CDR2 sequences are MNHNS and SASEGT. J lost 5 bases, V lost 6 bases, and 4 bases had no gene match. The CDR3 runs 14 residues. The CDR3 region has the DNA TGTGCCAGCAGAGAGGGACTAGCGAACAATGAGCAGTTCTTC. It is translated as CASREGLANNEQFF.

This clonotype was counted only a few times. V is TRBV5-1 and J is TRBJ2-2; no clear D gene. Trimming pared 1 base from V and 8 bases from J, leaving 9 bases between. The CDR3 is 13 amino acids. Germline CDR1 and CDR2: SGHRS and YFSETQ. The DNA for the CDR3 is TGCGCCAGCAGCTTGAGGATTTCGGGGGAGCTGTTTTTT. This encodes CASSLRISGELFF.

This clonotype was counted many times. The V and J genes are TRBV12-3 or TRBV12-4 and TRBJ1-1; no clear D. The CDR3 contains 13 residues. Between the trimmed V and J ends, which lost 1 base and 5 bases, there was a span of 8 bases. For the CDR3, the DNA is TGTGCCAGCAGTTTAGGGGGAGTAACTGAAGCTTTCTTT. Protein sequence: CASSLGGVTEAFF.

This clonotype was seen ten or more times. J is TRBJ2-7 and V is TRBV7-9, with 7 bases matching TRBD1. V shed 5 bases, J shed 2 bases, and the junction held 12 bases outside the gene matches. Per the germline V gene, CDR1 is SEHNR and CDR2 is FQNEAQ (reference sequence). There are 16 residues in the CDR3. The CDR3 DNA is TGTGCCAGCAGCCCGGACAGGCCCGATATTACCTACGAGCAGTACTTC. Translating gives CASSPDRPDITYEQYF. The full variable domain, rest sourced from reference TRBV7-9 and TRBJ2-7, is DTGVSQNPRHKITKRGQNVTFRCDPISEHNRLYWYRQTLGQGPEFLTYFQNEAQLEKSRLLSDRFSAERPKGSFSTLEIQRTEQGDSAMYLCASSPDRPDITYEQYFGPGTRLTVT.